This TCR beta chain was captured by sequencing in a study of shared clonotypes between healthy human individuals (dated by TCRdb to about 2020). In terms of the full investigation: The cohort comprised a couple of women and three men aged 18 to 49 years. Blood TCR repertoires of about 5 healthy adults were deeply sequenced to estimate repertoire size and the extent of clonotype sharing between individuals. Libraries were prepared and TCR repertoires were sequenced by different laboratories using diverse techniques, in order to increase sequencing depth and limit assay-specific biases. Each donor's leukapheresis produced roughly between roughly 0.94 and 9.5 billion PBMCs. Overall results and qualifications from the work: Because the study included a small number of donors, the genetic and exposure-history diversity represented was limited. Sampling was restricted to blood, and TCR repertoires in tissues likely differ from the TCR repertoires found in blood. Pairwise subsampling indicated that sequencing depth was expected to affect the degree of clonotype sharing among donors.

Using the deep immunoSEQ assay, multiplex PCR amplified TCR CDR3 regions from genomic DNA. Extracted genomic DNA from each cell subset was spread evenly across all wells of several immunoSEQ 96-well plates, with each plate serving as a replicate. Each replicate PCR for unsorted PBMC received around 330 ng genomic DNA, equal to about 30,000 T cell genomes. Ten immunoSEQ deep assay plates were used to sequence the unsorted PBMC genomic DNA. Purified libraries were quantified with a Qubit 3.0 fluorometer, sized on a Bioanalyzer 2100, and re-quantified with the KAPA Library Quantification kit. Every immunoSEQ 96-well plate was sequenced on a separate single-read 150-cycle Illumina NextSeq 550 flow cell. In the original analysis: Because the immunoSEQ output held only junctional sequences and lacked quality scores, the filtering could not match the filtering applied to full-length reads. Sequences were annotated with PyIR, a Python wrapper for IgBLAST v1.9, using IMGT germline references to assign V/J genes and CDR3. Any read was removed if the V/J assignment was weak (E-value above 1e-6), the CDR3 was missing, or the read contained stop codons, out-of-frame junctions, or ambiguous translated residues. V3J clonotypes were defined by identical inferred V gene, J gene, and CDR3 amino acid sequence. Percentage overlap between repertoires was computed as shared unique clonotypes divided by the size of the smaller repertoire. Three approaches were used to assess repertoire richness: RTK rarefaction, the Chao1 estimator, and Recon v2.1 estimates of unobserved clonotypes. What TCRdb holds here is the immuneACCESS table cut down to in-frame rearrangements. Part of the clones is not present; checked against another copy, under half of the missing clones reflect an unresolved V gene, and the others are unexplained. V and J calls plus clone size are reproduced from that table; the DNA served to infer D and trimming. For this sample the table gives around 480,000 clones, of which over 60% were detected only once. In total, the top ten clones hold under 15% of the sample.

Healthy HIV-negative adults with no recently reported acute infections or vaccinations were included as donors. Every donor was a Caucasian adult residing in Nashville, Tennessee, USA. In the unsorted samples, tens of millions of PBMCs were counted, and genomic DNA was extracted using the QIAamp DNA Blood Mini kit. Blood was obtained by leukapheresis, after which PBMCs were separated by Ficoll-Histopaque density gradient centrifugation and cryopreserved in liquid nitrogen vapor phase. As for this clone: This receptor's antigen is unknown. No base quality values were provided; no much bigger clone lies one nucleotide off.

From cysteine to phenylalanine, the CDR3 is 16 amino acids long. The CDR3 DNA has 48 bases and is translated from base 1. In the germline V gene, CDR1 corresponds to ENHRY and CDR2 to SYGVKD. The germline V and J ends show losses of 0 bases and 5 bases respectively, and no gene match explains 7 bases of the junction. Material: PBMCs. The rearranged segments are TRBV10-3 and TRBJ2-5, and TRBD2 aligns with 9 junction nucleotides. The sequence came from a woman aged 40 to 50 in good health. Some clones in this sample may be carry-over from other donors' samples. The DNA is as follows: TGTGCCATCAGTGAGTCGGGGCTAGCGGGAAGGGAGACCCAGTACTTC. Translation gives CAISESGLAGRETQYF.